Presented here are 28 T cell receptor beta chains from one specimen sequenced in a study of response to subunit inactivated influenza vaccine. TCRdb recomputed calls from the RT-PCR reads with MiXCR, one row per CDR3 protein. The sample has about 240,000 distinct CDR3 sequences, 9.5% to 15% seen once; the top ten hold under 10%. The sequenced sample was non-naive T cells sorted from PBMCs, obtained roughly 15 days before vaccination. All receptors derive from a man aged 50 to 59 who received an inactivated influenza vaccine.

The chain combines TRBV7-8 with TRBJ1-4; D gene unclear. Per germline, CDR1 SGHVS and CDR2 FQNEAQ. With 5 bases removed from V and 5 bases from J, the gap between germline ends came to 6 bases. The CDR3 spans 12 residues. CDR3 residues: CASSGQNEKLFF. The CDR3 coding sequence is TGTGCCAGCAGCGGCCAAAATGAAAAACTGTTTTTT. Drawing the rest from reference TRBV7-8 and TRBJ1-4, the complete variable domain is GAGVSQSPRYKVAKRGQDVALRCDPISGHVSLFWYQQALGQGPEFLTYFQNEAQLDKSGLPSDRFFAERPEGSVSTLKIQRTQQEDSAVYLCASSGQNEKLFFGSGTQLSVL.

This clonotype was picked up one time. The chain has TRBV7-9 and TRBJ2-5; D gene unclear. This CDR3 has 14 residues. Germline CDR1 SEHNR, CDR2 FQNEAQ (reference sequence). Trimming took 5 bases from V and 0 from J, leaving 10 bases between them. The chain's CDR3 is CASSHSFYQETQYF. In DNA, the CDR3 is TGTGCCAGCAGCCACTCATTTTACCAAGAGACCCAGTACTTC.

The table lists this clonotype with a few counts. The chain links TRBV3-1 to TRBJ2-5, with 12 bases that match TRBD2. The length of the CDR3 is 15 residues. V dropped 2 bases and J dropped 3; count of bases not matched to a gene: 1. Germline CDR1 is LGHDT and CDR2 is YNNKEL (reference sequence). The CDR3 nucleotides are TGTGCCAGCAGCCAACGGACTAGCGGGAAAGAGACCCAGTACTTC. Its protein product is CASSQRTSGKETQYF.

This clonotype was counted ten times or more. The rearrangement links TRBV27 to TRBJ2-7; D uncertain. This CDR3 is built from 14 residues. Trimming left V 6 bases short and J 2 bases short, with 14 bases between. Germline V gene lookup returns CDR1 MNHEY and CDR2 SMNVEV (reference sequence). The CDR3 sequence is CASSLYGPTYEQYF. The CDR3 DNA reads as TGTGCCAGCAGCTTGTACGGGCCTACCTACGAGCAGTACTTC.

This clonotype was recorded at least ten times. The J gene is TRBJ2-7, the V gene TRBV7-2, with 7 bases lining up with TRBD2. Looked up from germline, CDR1 is SGHTA and CDR2 is FQGNSA. Unmatched junction bases numbered 6, after V lost 5 bases and J lost 2 bases. This CDR3 contains 14 residues. The CDR3 loop reads CASSLGLGPYEQYF. The CDR3 DNA sequence: TGTGCCAGCAGCCTAGGACTAGGCCCCTACGAGCAGTACTTC.

This clonotype was recorded at least ten times. The genes are TRBV3-1 and TRBJ2-5, with 11 bases identical to TRBD2. The CDR3 has 19 amino acids. Germline trimming cut 5 bases from V and 0 bases from J; bases unmatched to any gene: 14. CDR1 and CDR2 (germline): LGHDT, YNNKEL (reference sequence). As DNA, the CDR3 is TGTGCCAGCAGCTCTTCGCTAGCGGGGGGCTACCTGTACCAAGAGACCCAGTACTTC. Translating gives CASSSSLAGGYLYQETQYF.

This clonotype was counted many times. This chain uses TRBV6-1 with TRBJ1-1; no definite D call. With 8 bases removed from V and 2 bases from J, the gap between germline ends came to 6 bases. There are 11 residues in the CDR3. Germline V gives CDR1 MNHNS, CDR2 SASEGT. As DNA, the CDR3 is TGTGCCAGCCGCCGCAACACTGAAGCTTTCTTT. This encodes CASRRNTEAFF.

This clonotype showed up many times. The J gene is TRBJ2-7, the V gene TRBV6-2 or TRBV6-3, with D possibly being TRBD2 (6 bases). The CDR3 extends over 14 amino acids. Per germline, CDR1 MNHEY and CDR2 SVGEGT. Trimming cost V 6 bases and J 1 base, with 13 bases left between them. This CDR3 reads CASSLRELSYEQYF. The CDR3 DNA reads as TGTGCCAGCAGCCTACGGGAGCTTTCCTACGAGCAGTACTTC.

The sample holds many counts of this clonotype. The chain joins TRBV12-3 or TRBV12-4 to TRBJ2-5; D is perhaps TRBD2 (6 bases). The length of the CDR3 is 14 residues. The ends were cut back, 6 bases at V and 5 bases at J, with 16 bases in the middle. The CDR3 coding sequence is TGTGCCAGCAGGACAGCGGGCAAACGGGAGACCCAGTACTTC. It is translated as CASRTAGKRETQYF.

This clonotype was detected a few times. V is TRBV14 and J is TRBJ1-6, with unresolved D. The CDR3 has 15 amino acids. Trimming removed 1 base at V and 7 bases at J, with 11 bases between. Germline V CDR1 and CDR2: SGHDN, FVKESK. CDR3: CASSQGRLRNSPLHF. The CDR3, as DNA: TGTGCCAGCAGCCAAGGACGGCTACGGAATTCACCCCTCCACTTT. Full variable domain (missing parts from reference TRBV14 and TRBJ1-6): EAGVTQFPSHSVIEKGQTVTLRCDPISGHDNLYWYRRVMGKEIKFLLHFVKESKQDESGMPNNRFLAERTGGTYSTLKVQPAELEDSGVYFCASSQGRLRNSPLHFGNGTRLTVT.

This clonotype was seen at least ten times. The chain recombines TRBV5-6 with TRBJ1-2; 9 bases agree with TRBD1. The CDR3 consists of 15 residues. V lost 4 bases, J lost 4 bases, and 8 bases stayed unmatched. CDR1 and CDR2 (germline): SGHDT, YYEEEE. CDR3 DNA: TGTGCCAGCAGCCTACCGGGACAGGGCTTCTATGGCTACACCTTC. It yields the protein CASSLPGQGFYGYTF.

The chain uses TRBV5-1 and TRBJ2-3, with D unclear. CDR3 length: 18 residues. Germline lookup yields CDR1 SGHRS and CDR2 YFSETQ. Trimming cost V 0 bases and J 0 bases, with 17 bases left between them. CDR3 nucleotides: TGCGCCAGCAGCTTGGCCACTATCCCCTTCCCCAGCACAGATACGCAGTATTTT. Translation: CASSLATIPFPSTDTQYF.

This clonotype was picked up a small number of times. This sequence joins TRBV10-3 and TRBJ1-2; D call uncertain. The germline V and J ends were trimmed by 11 bases and 8 bases, with 18 bases remaining between them. This CDR3 spans 12 amino acids. From germline, CDR1 is ENHRY and CDR2 SYGVKD. CDR3 region: CAVAREGVGYTF. The CDR3 nucleotides read TGTGCCGTCGCGAGGGAGGGCGTGGGCTACACCTTC.

The chain links TRBV20-1 to TRBJ2-3; D remains unclear. V was shortened by 5 bases and J by 2 bases, with 8 bases between the two germline ends. The germline gives CDR1 DFQATT, CDR2 SNEGSKA (reference sequence). The CDR3 is 12 amino acids. The CDR3 sequence: CSAEIDTDTQYF. The CDR3 region has the DNA TGCAGTGCTGAGATCGACACAGATACGCAGTATTTT.

V gene TRBV12-3 or TRBV12-4 combines with J gene TRBJ1-4; tentatively, D is TRBD1 (6 bases). V was shortened by 6 bases and J by 11 bases, with 19 bases between the two germline ends. CDR3 length equals 14 residues. CDR3 loop: CASRQDSSGLKLFF. As DNA, the CDR3 is TGTGCCAGCAGACAGGACAGCAGTGGACTCAAACTGTTTTTT.

This clonotype was picked up a small number of times. The V and J genes are TRBV20-1 and TRBJ2-3; TRBD2 matches at 10 bases. Per germline, CDR1 DFQATT and CDR2 SNEGSKA (reference sequence). With V trimmed by 5 bases and J by 1 base, 3 bases remained unmatched. This CDR3 has 14 amino acids. CDR3 region: CSAAGTSGTDTQYF. In DNA, the CDR3 is TGCAGTGCTGCCGGGACTAGCGGCACAGATACGCAGTATTTT.

J is TRBJ2-5 and V is TRBV27; 8 bases are a match to TRBD2. V gave up 4 bases and J gave up 1 base; unmatched junction bases: 5. The CDR3 is made up of 15 amino acids. The germline gives CDR1 MNHEY, CDR2 SMNVEV (reference sequence). CDR3 DNA: TGTGCCAGCAGTTCGTTAACTAGCGGCCAAGAGACCCAGTACTTC. This sequence encodes CASSSLTSGQETQYF.

This clonotype was observed a handful of times. This chain joins TRBV6-1 and TRBJ2-7; TRBD2 matches at 7 bases. Trimming cost V 2 bases and J 7 bases; bases outside gene matches: 11. CDR3 length: 15 amino acids. Looked up from germline, CDR1 is MNHNS and CDR2 is SASEGT. In DNA form, the CDR3 reads TGTGCCAGCAGTGAACGGGGGGATTGGTTGGGTGAGCAGTACTTC. Amino acids: CASSERGDWLGEQYF.

The chain combines TRBV7-2 with TRBJ2-5; 11 positions agree with TRBD2. The CDR3 is made up of 13 amino acids. The V gene's germline CDR1 is SGHTA and CDR2 FQGNSA. With V trimmed by 5 bases and J by 8 bases, 4 bases remained unmatched. The CDR3 DNA is TGTGCCAGCAGCGCGGGACTAGCGGAAACCCAGTACTTC. Translated, it gives CASSAGLAETQYF.

The chain has TRBV29-1 and TRBJ2-7; D is possibly TRBD2 (6 bases). Trimming pared 7 bases from V and 2 bases from J, leaving 9 bases between. CDR3 length equals 11 residues. Germline V gives CDR1 SQVTM, CDR2 ANQGSEA. Written as DNA, the CDR3 is TGCAGCGGGGGGGAGACCTACGAGCAGTACTTC. Protein sequence: CSGGETYEQYF.

Only a few counts were recorded for this clonotype. The genes are TRBV20-1 and TRBJ2-1, with 8 bases aligning to TRBD2. Germline values: CDR1 DFQATT, CDR2 SNEGSKA (reference sequence). V shed 0 bases and J 3 bases; nucleotides not matched to a gene: 4. The CDR3 totals 15 residues. CDR3 coding DNA: TGCAGTGCTAGAGATCTAAGCGGGAGCTACAATGAGCAGTTCTTC. Residues: CSARDLSGSYNEQFF.

The table lists this clonotype with a few counts. The V call is TRBV21-1, the J call TRBJ2-7; the table gives TRBD1 as D, unverified against the DNA. TRBV21-1 is shown as a pseudogene. CDR3 length: 15 amino acids. The CDR3 region is CASSKGPGGSHEQYF. CDR3 nucleotides: TGTGCCAGCAGCAAAGGGCCAGGGGGGTCCCACGAGCAGTACTTC.

The V and J genes are TRBV4-2 and TRBJ1-1, with a tentative D call TRBD1 (6 bases). V was trimmed by 7 bases and J by 1 base, leaving 19 bases between them. Per germline, CDR1 LGHNA and CDR2 YNFKEQ. This CDR3 has 16 residues. The CDR3, as DNA: TGTGCCAGCACCCTCGGGGATGCGGGGGCGAACACTGAAGCTTTCTTT. Encoded protein: CASTLGDAGANTEAFF.

At least ten counts were recorded for this clonotype. This rearrangement joins TRBV10-3 to TRBJ2-3; 7 bases line up with TRBD2. In germline, CDR1 is ENHRY, CDR2 SYGVKD. CDR3 length equals 14 residues. Trimming at V came to 10 bases and at J to 5 bases, leaving 12 bases not matched to a gene. The CDR3 is CATILGGSQDTQYF. The DNA for the CDR3 is TGTGCCACCATCCTAGGCGGGAGTCAAGATACGCAGTATTTT.

This chain uses TRBV29-1 with TRBJ2-1; 10 positions agree with TRBD2. The V gene end was trimmed by 7 bases and the J gene end by 2 bases; junction bases not matched to a gene: 5. CDR3 length: 14 amino acids. The germline V gene has CDR1 SQVTM and CDR2 ANQGSEA. The DNA for the CDR3 is TGCAGCGGAAGGACTAGCGGAACCTACAATGAGCAGTTCTTC. Protein product: CSGRTSGTYNEQFF.

This clonotype was observed a few times. The chain combines TRBV28 with TRBJ1-2; tentatively, D is TRBD1 (6 bases). Per germline, CDR1 MDHEN and CDR2 SYDVKM. Trimming cost V 3 bases and J 3 bases, with 11 bases left between them. The CDR3 is 14 residues long. Written as DNA, the CDR3 is TGTGCCAGCAGTTTCCAGGACAGAGACTATGGCTACACCTTC. As protein: CASSFQDRDYGYTF.

The chain has TRBV7-8 and TRBJ2-5; 7 nucleotides line up with TRBD1. The germline V gene encodes CDR1 SGHVS and CDR2 FQNEAQ. The CDR3 spans 15 residues. V lost 3 bases to trimming and J lost 5 bases; unmatched junction nucleotides: 9. For the CDR3, the DNA is TGTGCCAGCAGCTTGGGAAGGGGGCGCTGGGAGACCCAGTACTTC. Translation: CASSLGRGRWETQYF.

This clonotype showed up many times. The rearrangement uses TRBV12-3 or TRBV12-4 and TRBJ1-5; D gene unclear. Trimming shortened V by 7 bases and J by 4 bases, and 11 bases separated the two germline ends. CDR3 length: 13 amino acids. The CDR3 DNA reads as TGTGCCAGCACCCTCGGGCAAAATCAGCCCCAGCATTTT. Its protein product is CASTLGQNQPQHF.